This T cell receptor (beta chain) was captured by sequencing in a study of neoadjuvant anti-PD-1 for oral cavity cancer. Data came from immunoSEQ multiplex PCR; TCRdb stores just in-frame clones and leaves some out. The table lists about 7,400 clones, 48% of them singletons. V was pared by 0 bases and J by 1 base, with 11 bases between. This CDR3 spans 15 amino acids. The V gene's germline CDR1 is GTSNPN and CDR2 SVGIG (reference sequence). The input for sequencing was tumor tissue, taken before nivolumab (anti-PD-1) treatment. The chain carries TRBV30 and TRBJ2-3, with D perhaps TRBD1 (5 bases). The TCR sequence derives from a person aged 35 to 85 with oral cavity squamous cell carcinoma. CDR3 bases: TGTGCCTGGAGTGTATTGGGGCTCGGCACAGATACGCAGTATTTT. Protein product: CAWSVLGLGTDTQYF. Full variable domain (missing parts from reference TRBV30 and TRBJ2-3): SQTIHQWPATLVQPVGSPLSLECTVEGTSNPNLYWYRQAAGRGLQLLFYSVGIGQISSEVPQNLSASRPQDRQFILSSKKLLLSDSGFYLCAWSVLGLGTDTQYFGPGTRLTVL.